The TCR beta chain under discussion was sequenced for a study of graft-versus-host responses after intestinal transplantation. Across the study: After anti-thymocyte globulin induction, recipients took tacrolimus and steroids for three to four years. Whole-study results and caveats: Analysis identified GvH clones in recipient marrow, with some appearing first in ileum or blood. Early after transplant, HvG clones declined as circulating GvH clones peaked. Graft-versus-host to host-versus-graft clonal ratios in allografts were high in patients with graft-donor T cell macrochimerism.

Regarding this clone: Its antigen is unidentified.

The CDR3 loop spans 18 amino acids. V lost 3 bases, J lost 3 bases, and 16 bases stayed unmatched. Germline CDR1 KGHSH, CDR2 LQKENI. Produced via immunoSEQ multiplex PCR; TCRdb's table is partial and in-frame only. Of tens of thousands of clones listed, around 91% are singletons. This sample comprised unstimulated CD8+ T cells sorted from spleen or lymph node cells, obtained before intestinal transplant. This TCR was sampled from a human donor who received an intestinal transplant. The chain uses TRBV18 and TRBJ2-5; 7 nucleotides match TRBD2. The CDR3 region is CASSPEGAGTYRKETQYF. In DNA form, the CDR3 reads TGTGCCAGCTCACCGGAGGGAGCGGGAACCTACCGTAAAGAGACCCAGTACTTC.